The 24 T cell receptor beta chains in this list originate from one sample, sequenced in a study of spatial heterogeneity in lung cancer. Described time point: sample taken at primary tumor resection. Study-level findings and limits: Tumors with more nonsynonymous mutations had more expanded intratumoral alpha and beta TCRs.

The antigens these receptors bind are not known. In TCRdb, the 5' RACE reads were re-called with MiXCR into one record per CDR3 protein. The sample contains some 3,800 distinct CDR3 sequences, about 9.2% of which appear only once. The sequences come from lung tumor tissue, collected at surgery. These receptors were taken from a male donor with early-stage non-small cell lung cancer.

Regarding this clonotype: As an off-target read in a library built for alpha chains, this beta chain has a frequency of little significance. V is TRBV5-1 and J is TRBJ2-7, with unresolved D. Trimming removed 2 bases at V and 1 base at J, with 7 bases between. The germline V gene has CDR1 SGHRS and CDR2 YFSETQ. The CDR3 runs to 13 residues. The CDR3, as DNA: TGCGCCAGCAGCTTTGCTCAGTCCTACGAGCAGTACTTC. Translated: CASSFAQSYEQYF.

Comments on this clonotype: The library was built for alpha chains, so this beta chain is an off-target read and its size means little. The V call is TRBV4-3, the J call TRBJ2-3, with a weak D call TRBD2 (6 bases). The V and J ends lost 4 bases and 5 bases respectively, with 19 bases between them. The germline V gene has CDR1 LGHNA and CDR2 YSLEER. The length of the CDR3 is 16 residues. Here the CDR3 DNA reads TGCGCCAGCAGCCGAGCGGCGGGACCCTCGGGAGATACGCAGTATTTT. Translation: CASSRAAGPSGDTQYF.

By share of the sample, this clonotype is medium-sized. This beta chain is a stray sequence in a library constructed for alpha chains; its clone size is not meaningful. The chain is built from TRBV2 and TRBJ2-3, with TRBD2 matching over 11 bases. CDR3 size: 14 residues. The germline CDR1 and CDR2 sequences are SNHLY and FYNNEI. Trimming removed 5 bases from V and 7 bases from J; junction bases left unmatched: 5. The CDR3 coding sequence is TGTGCCAGCAGTTCGTCTAGCGGGGGGAATACGCAGTATTTT. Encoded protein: CASSSSSGGNTQYF.

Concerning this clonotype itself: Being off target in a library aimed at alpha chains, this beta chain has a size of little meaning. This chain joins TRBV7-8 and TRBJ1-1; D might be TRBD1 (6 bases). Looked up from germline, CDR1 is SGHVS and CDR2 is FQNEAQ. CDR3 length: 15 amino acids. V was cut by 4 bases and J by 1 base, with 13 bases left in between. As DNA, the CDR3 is TGTGCCAGCAGCTCCCTGACAGGAAAGAACACTGAAGCTTTCTTT. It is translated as CASSSLTGKNTEAFF.

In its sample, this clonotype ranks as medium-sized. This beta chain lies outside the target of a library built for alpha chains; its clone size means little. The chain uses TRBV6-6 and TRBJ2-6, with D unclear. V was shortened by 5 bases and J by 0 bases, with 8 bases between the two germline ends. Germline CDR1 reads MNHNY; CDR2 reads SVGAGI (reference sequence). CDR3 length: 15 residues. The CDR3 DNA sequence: TGTGCCAGCAGTAACCAGATCTCTGGGGCCAACGTCCTGACTTTC. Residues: CASSNQISGANVLTF.

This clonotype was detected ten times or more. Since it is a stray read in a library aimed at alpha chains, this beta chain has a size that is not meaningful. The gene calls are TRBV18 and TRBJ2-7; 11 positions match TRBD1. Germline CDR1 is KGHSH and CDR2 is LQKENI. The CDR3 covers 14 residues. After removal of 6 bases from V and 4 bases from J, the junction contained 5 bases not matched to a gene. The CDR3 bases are TGTGCCAGCTCGCCGGACAGGGGGCGGTACGAGCAGTACTTC. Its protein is CASSPDRGRYEQYF. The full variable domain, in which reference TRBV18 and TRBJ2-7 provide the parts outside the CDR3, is NAGVMQNPRHLVRRRGQEARLRCSPMKGHSHVYWYRQLPEEGLKFMVYLQKENIIDESGMPKERFSAEFPKEGPSILRIQQVVRGDSAAYFCASSPDRGRYEQYFGPGTRLTVT.

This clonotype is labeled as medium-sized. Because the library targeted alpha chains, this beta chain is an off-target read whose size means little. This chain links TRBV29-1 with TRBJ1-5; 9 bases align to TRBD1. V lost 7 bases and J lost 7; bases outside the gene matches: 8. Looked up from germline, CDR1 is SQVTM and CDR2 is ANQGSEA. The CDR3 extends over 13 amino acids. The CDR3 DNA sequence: TGCAGCGCTGGGGACAGGGCGGGCCAGCCCCAGCATTTT. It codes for CSAGDRAGQPQHF.

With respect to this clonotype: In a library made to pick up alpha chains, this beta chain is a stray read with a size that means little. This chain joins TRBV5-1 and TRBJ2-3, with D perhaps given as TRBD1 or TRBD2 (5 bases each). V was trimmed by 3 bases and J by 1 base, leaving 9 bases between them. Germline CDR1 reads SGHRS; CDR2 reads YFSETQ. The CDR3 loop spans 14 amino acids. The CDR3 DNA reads TGCGCCAGCAGCTACGGGGCCGGCACAGATACGCAGTATTTT. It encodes CASSYGAGTDTQYF.

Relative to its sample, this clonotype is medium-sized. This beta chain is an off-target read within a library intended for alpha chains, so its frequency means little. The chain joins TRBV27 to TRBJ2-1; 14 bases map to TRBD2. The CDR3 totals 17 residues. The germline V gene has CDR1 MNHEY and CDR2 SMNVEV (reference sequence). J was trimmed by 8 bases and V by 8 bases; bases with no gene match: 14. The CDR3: CASGRTSGGPEAHEQFF. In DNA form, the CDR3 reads TGTGCCAGCGGTCGGACTAGCGGGGGGCCGGAAGCCCATGAGCAGTTCTTC.

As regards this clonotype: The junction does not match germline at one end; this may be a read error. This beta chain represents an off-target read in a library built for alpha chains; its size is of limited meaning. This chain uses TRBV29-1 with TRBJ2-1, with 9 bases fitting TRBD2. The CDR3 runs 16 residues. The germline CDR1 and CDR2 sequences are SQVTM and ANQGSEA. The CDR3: CTVTEQAGGLHNEQFF. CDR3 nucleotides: TGCACCGTTACGGAACAAGCGGGAGGACTACACAATGAGCAGTTCTTC.

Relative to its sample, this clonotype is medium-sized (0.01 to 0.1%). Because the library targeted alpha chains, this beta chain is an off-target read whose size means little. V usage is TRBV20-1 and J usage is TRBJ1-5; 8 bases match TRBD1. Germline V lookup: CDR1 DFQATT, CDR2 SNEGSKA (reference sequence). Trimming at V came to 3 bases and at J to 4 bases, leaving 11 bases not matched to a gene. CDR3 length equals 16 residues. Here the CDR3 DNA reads TGCAGTGCTAGGGGCCAACAGGGGGTGAAGAATCAGCCCCAGCATTTT. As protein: CSARGQQGVKNQPQHF.

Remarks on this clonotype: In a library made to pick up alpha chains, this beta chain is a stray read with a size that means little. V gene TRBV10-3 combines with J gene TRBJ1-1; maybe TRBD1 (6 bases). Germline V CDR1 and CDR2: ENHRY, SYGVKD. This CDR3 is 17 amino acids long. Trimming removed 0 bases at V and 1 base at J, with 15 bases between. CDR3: CAISESGGGRGNTEAFF. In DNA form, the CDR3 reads TGTGCCATCAGTGAGTCAGGAGGGGGTAGAGGGAACACTGAAGCTTTCTTT.

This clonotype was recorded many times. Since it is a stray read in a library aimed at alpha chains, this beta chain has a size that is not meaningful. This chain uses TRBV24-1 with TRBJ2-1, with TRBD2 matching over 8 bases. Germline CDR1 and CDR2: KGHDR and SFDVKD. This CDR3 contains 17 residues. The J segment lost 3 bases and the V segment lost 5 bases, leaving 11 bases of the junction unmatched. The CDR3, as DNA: TGTGCCACCAGTGGGGGGGGAGCGGGAGATCGCTACAATGAGCAGTTCTTC. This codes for CATSGGGAGDRYNEQFF.

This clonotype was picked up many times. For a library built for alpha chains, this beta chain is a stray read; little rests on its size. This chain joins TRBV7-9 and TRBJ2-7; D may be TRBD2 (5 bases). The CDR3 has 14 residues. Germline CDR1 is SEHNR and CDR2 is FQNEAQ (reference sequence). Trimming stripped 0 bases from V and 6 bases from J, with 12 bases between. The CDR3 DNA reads TGTGCCAGCAGCTTAGCTTCGGCAGGAGGCGAGCAGTACTTC. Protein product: CASSLASAGGEQYF.

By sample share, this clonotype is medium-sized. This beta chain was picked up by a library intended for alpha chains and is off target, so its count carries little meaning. This chain's CDR3 is CASSLTQGAEQFF. CDR3 coding DNA: TGTGCCAGCAGCTTAACCCAGGGTGCAGAGCAGTTCTTC. This chain connects TRBV7-9 to TRBJ2-1; tentative D call: TRBD1 (5 bases). Germline V gives CDR1 SEHNR, CDR2 FQNEAQ (reference sequence). The CDR3 spans 13 residues. V was shortened by 2 bases and J by 10 bases, with 12 bases between the two germline ends. Supplemented by reference TRBV7-9 and TRBJ2-1, the full variable domain reads DTGVSQNPRHKITKRGQNVTFRCDPISEHNRLYWYRQTLGQGPEFLTYFQNEAQLEKSRLLSDRFSAERPKGSFSTLEIQRTEQGDSAMYLCASSLTQGAEQFFGPGTRLTVL.

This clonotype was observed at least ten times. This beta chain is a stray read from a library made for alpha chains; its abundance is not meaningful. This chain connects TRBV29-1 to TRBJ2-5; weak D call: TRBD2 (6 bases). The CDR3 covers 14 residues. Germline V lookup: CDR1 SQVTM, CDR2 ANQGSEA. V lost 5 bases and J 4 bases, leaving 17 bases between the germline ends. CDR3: CSVSKGQAGETQYF. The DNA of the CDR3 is TGCAGCGTTTCTAAGGGGCAAGCGGGAGAGACCCAGTACTTC. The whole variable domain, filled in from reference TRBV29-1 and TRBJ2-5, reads SAVISQKPSRDICQRGTSLTIQCQVDSQVTMMFWYRQQPGQSLTLIATANQGSEATYESGFVIDKFPISRPNLTFSTLTVSNMSPEDSSIYLCSVSKGQAGETQYFGPGTRLLVL.

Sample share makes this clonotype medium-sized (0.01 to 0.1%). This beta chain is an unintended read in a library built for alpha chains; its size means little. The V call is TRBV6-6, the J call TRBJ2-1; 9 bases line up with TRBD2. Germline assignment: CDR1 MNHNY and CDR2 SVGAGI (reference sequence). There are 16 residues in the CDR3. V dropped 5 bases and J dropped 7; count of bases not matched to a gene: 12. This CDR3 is CASSPLVAGAGNEQFF. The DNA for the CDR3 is TGTGCCAGCAGTCCCCTAGTAGCGGGAGCTGGAAATGAGCAGTTCTTC.

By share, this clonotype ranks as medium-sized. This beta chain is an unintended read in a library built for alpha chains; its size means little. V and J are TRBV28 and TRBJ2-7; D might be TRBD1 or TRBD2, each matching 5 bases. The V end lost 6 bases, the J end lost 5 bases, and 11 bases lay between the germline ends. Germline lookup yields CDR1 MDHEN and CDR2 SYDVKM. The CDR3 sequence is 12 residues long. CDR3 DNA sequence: TGTGCCAGCAGCGTGGGGGACCACGAGCAGTACTTC. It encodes CASSVGDHEQYF. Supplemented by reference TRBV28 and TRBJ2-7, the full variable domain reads DVKVTQSSRYLVKRTGEKVFLECVQDMDHENMFWYRQDPGLGLRLIYFSYDVKMKEKGDIPEGYSVSREKKERFSLILESASTNQTSMYLCASSVGDHEQYFGPGTRLTVT.

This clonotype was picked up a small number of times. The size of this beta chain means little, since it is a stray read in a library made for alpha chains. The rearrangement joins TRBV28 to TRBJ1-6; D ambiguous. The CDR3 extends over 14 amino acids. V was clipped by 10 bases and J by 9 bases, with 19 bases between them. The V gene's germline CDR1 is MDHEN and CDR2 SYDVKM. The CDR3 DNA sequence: TGTGCCACCCTCGACTCCGGGTATGGTTCACCCCTCCACTTT. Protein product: CATLDSGYGSPLHF.

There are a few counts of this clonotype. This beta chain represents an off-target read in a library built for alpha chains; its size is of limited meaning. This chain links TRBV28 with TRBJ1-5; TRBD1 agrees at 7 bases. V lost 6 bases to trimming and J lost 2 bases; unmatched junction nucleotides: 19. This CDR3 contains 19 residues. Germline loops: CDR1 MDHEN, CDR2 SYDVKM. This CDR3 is CASSFARQGPIIGNQPQHF. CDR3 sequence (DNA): TGTGCCAGCAGCTTTGCCCGACAGGGTCCGATTATAGGCAATCAGCCCCAGCATTTT.

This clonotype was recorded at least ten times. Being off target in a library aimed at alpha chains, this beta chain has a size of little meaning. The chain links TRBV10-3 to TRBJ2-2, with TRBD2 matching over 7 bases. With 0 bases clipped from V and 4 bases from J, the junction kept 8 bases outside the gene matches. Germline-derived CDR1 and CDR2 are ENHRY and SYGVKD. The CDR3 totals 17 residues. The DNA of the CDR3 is TGTGCCATCAGTGAGTCAGTGGGAGGGGCGAGCACCGGGGAGCTGTTTTTT. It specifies CAISESVGGASTGELFF.

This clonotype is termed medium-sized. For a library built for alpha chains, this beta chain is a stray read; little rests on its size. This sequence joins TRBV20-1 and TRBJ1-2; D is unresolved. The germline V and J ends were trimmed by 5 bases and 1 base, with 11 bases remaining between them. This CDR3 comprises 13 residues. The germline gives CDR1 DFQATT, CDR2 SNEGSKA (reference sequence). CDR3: CSAPEGSNYGYTF. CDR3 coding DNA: TGCAGTGCTCCCGAAGGGAGTAACTATGGCTACACCTTC.

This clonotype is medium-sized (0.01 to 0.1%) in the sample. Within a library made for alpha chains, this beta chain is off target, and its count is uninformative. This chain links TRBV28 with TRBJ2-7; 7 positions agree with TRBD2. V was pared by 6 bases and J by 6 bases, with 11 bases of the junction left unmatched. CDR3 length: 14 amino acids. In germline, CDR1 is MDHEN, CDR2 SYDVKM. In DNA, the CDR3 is TGTGCCAGCAGAATCCGCGGGAGAAGCATCGAGCAGTACTTC. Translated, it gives CASRIRGRSIEQYF.

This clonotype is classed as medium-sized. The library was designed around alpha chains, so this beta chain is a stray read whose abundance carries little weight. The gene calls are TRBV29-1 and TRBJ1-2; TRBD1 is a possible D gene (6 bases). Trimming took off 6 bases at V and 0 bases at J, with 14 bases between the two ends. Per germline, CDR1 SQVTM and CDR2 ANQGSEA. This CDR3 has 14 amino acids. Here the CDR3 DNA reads TGCAGCGTGGCCTCCAGGGGCGCTAACTATGGCTACACCTTC. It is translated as CSVASRGANYGYTF.